This entry lists 7 T cell receptor beta chains sequenced from one sample in a study of blood T cells in healthy people across ages (dated by TCRdb to 2013 to 2016). Libraries were prepared through 5' RACE. For sequencing, an Illumina HiSeq 2500 was employed. The second PCR ran for about 6 to 11 cycles and used a J-beta primer mix along with a sample-barcoded 5' primer. Through fastp at Q25 and MiXCR, TCRdb rebuilt clones from the public reads, retaining in-frame beta chains. Records with the same CDR3 protein are collapsed into one entry carrying the most frequent genes and DNA. Within this sample are about 670,000 distinct CDR3 sequences, with less than 45% of them counted one time only. About 32% of the sample goes to the ten largest clones. Sequenced: blood. These receptors all come from a man of 80 years or more in good health.

The chain is built from TRBV6-5 and TRBJ2-2; D remains ambiguous. The V gene lost 0 bases and the J gene lost 3 bases, with 11 bases spanning the gap. From germline, CDR1 is MNHEY and CDR2 SVGAGI. CDR3 length equals 16 residues. The CDR3 reads CASSYSIPRDTGELFF. The CDR3 coding sequence is TGTGCCAGCAGTTACTCGATTCCGCGTGACACCGGGGAGCTGTTTTTT.

The V gene is TRBV20-1, the J gene TRBJ2-3, with 9 nucleotides matching TRBD2. This CDR3 contains 16 residues. Per the germline V gene, CDR1 is DFQATT and CDR2 is SNEGSKA (reference sequence). V shed 4 bases, J shed 4 bases, and the junction held 12 bases outside the gene matches. The CDR3 sequence: CSATKALQRGADTQYF. CDR3 DNA sequence: TGCAGTGCTACTAAAGCACTCCAGCGGGGGGCAGATACGCAGTATTTT.

This chain joins TRBV18 and TRBJ1-2, with D possibly matching TRBD1 (5 bases). Trimming removed 1 base at V and 5 bases at J, with 8 bases between. There are 13 residues in the CDR3. CDR1 and CDR2 (germline): KGHSH, LQKENI. In DNA form, the CDR3 reads TGTGCCAGCTCACCACTACAGGAGTATGGCTACACCTTC. Translating it yields CASSPLQEYGYTF.

The rearrangement uses TRBV6-1 and TRBJ2-5; D is possibly TRBD2 (7 bases). Germline loops: CDR1 MNHNS, CDR2 SASEGT. With 4 bases removed from V and 11 bases from J, the gap between germline ends came to 20 bases. The CDR3 is made up of 14 amino acids. The CDR3 DNA is TGTGCCAGCAGTGTGGGGGGGGCTATCAATGAGCAGTACTTC. It specifies CASSVGGAINEQYF.

This clonotype was detected only a few times. The chain uses TRBV7-2 and TRBJ2-7; perhaps TRBD2 as D (6 bases). The CDR3 has 11 residues. Germline CDR1 SGHTA, CDR2 FQGNSA. V lost 4 bases to trimming and J lost 9 bases, with 10 bases between them. CDR3 region: CASSSREVQYF. The CDR3 DNA follows: TGTGCCAGCAGCTCCAGGGAGGTGCAGTACTTC.

The chain recombines TRBV24-1 with TRBJ2-1; TRBD1 matches 9 bases. CDR3 size: 15 residues. The V segment lost 5 bases and the J segment 1 base; nucleotides outside the gene matches: 2. Germline-derived CDR1 and CDR2 are KGHDR and SFDVKD. The CDR3, as DNA: TGTGCCACCAGTGTGGGGACAGGGTCCTACAATGAGCAGTTCTTC. Translating it yields CATSVGTGSYNEQFF.

The chain recombines TRBV11-2 with TRBJ2-3; the D is unclear. CDR3 length: 14 amino acids. Germline loops: CDR1 SGHAT, CDR2 FQNNGV. V shed 4 bases and J shed 3 bases, with 11 bases lying between them. The CDR3, as DNA: TGTGCCAGCAGCTACAGCGAAGTAACAGATACGCAGTATTTT. It codes for CASSYSEVTDTQYF.